These 27 T cell receptor beta chains share one sample of origin, sequenced in a study of T-cell reconstitution after alpha-beta-depleted transplantation in children. Molecular barcoding with unique molecular identifiers was used for the TCRbeta library. TCRdb reprocessed the PCR reads with MiXCR, giving one entry per CDR3 protein. This sample has roughly 110,000 distinct CDR3 sequences, with 10% to 13% found just once. Here the sequenced sample was PBMCs, taken before TCRalphabeta/CD19-depleted stem cell transplant. Source of these receptors: a boy aged 2 to 10 with acute lymphoblastic leukemia, due to receive a stem cell transplant.

This clonotype was observed many times. The V gene is TRBV7-6, the J gene TRBJ1-5; possible D gene TRBD1, 5 bases. The CDR3 covers 13 residues. Per the germline V gene, CDR1 is SGHVS and CDR2 is FNYEAQ. The V gene lost 5 bases and the J gene lost 3 bases, with 8 bases spanning the gap. The CDR3, as DNA: TGTGCCAGCAGCGGGGGGAACAATCAGCCCCAGCATTTT. Amino acid sequence: CASSGGNNQPQHF.

This clonotype turned up a few times. V and J are TRBV11-2 and TRBJ2-7, with 16 bases identical to TRBD2. The J segment lost 1 base and the V segment lost 0 bases, leaving 3 bases of the junction unmatched. Germline V gene lookup returns CDR1 SGHAT and CDR2 FQNNGV. The CDR3 is made up of 18 amino acids. The CDR3 nucleotides read TGTGCCAGCAGCTTAGAGGGGACTAGCGGGAGGGGATCCTACGAGCAGTACTTC. Protein product: CASSLEGTSGRGSYEQYF.

This clonotype was observed a handful of times. The junction differs from germline at one of its ends, possibly a read error. V gene TRBV14 combines with J gene TRBJ2-1; the D gene is possibly TRBD2 (6 bases). CDR1 and CDR2 from the germline V gene are SGHDN and FVKESK. The CDR3 loop spans 16 amino acids. CDR3 sequence: CASSLAGFPSYSEQFF. As DNA, the CDR3 is TGTGCCAGCAGCCTTGCGGGATTTCCGTCCTACAGTGAGCAGTTCTTC.

In regard to this clonotype: A much larger clone differs by one base, so this may be a read error. CDR3 nucleotides: TGCAGTGCAACCGGGATTACCTACGAGCAGTACTTC. This translates into CSATGITYEQYF. This chain joins TRBV20-1 and TRBJ2-7, with D perhaps TRBD2 (5 bases). With 6 bases removed from V and 2 bases from J, the gap between germline ends came to 11 bases. The CDR3 covers 12 residues. CDR1 and CDR2 (germline): DFQATT, SNEGSKA (reference sequence).

A few counts support this clonotype. The V call is TRBV28, the J call TRBJ2-3; tentatively, D is TRBD2 (6 bases). The V end lost 2 bases, the J end lost 4 bases, and 13 bases lay between the germline ends. This CDR3 has 15 amino acids. Germline CDR1 reads MDHEN; CDR2 reads SYDVKM. The CDR3 DNA follows: TGTGCCAGCAGTTTAGCGGGCTCGGGAGCAGATACGCAGTATTTT. It encodes CASSLAGSGADTQYF.

This clonotype was counted between two and nine times. The chain employs TRBV12-3 or TRBV12-4 and TRBJ2-5; 8 nucleotides line up with TRBD1. CDR3 length: 14 amino acids. The junction had 4 bases not matched to a gene; V was cut back by 1 base and J by 6 bases. The CDR3 nucleotides read TGTGCCAGCAGTTTAGGCAGGGGGCTGAAGACCCAGTACTTC. Translating it yields CASSLGRGLKTQYF.

This clonotype occurred a few times. The rearrangement uses TRBV7-2 and TRBJ2-3; 7 bases agree with TRBD2. The CDR3 loop spans 16 amino acids. Germline CDR1 and CDR2: SGHTA and FQGNSA. The junction had 14 bases not matched to a gene; V was cut back by 5 bases and J by 6 bases. Here the CDR3 reads CASSPGGVVGRDTQYF. The CDR3 DNA reads as TGTGCCAGCAGCCCTGGGGGGGTTGTCGGGCGGGATACGCAGTATTTT. Full variable domain (rest looked up from reference TRBV7-2 and TRBJ2-3): GAGVSQSPSNKVTEKGKDVELRCDPISGHTALYWYRQSLGQGLEFLIYFQGNSAPDKSGLPSDRFSAERTGGSVSTLTIQRTQQEDSAVYLCASSPGGVVGRDTQYFGPGTRLTVL.

This clonotype was counted at least ten times. The genes are TRBV20-1 and TRBJ2-3, with TRBD2 matching 7 bases. Germline V CDR1 and CDR2: DFQATT, SNEGSKA (reference sequence). This CDR3 spans 13 amino acids. V trimming: 6 bases; J trimming: 5 bases; junction bases outside the gene matches: 8. CDR3 amino acids: CSASGLVQDTQYF. The CDR3 DNA is TGCAGTGCGTCCGGACTAGTTCAAGATACGCAGTATTTT.

The sample holds a few counts of this clonotype. V usage is TRBV5-1 and J usage is TRBJ2-3; D gene ambiguous. The CDR3 is 16 residues long. The germline V gene has CDR1 SGHRS and CDR2 YFSETQ. V was pared by 4 bases and J by 2 bases, with 17 bases between. CDR3 loop: CASSLVRETNTDTQYF. DNA of the CDR3: TGCGCCAGCAGCCTAGTTCGAGAGACGAACACAGATACGCAGTATTTT.

This clonotype was detected a few times. The chain uses TRBV7-9 and TRBJ2-3; TRBD2 might be the D (5 bases). The CDR3 covers 15 residues. Germline V CDR1 and CDR2: SEHNR, FQNEAQ (reference sequence). The germline V and J ends were trimmed by 2 bases and 5 bases, with 14 bases remaining between them. The CDR3 sequence is CASSLPGSVVDTQYF. CDR3 DNA sequence: TGTGCCAGCAGCTTACCGGGATCAGTTGTAGATACGCAGTATTTT.

The rearrangement uses TRBV12-5 and TRBJ2-7, with D perhaps TRBD1 (7 bases). The V and J ends lost 2 bases and 0 bases respectively, with 14 bases between them. The CDR3 is made up of 16 amino acids. The germline gives CDR1 LGHNT, CDR2 FRNRAP. CDR3 in amino acids: CASGLISQGGSYEQYF. In DNA, the CDR3 is TGTGCTAGTGGTTTGATCTCTCAGGGGGGCTCCTACGAGCAGTACTTC. Together with reference TRBV12-5 and TRBJ2-7, the CDR3 gives the full variable domain: DARVTQTPRHKVTEMGQEVTMRCQPILGHNTVFWYRQTMMQGLELLAYFRNRAPLDDSGMPKDRFSAEMPDATLATLKIQPSEPRDSAVYFCASGLISQGGSYEQYFGPGTRLTVT.

This clonotype has a count of ten or more. V is TRBV20-1 and J is TRBJ2-2; possible D gene TRBD2, 6 bases. V shed 0 bases and J shed 6 bases, with 11 bases lying between them. This CDR3 is 14 amino acids long. Germline loops: CDR1 DFQATT, CDR2 SNEGSKA (reference sequence). The CDR3 DNA reads TGCAGTGCTAGAGATCCCGGGAGACCCGGGGAGCTGTTTTTT. Amino acid sequence: CSARDPGRPGELFF.

This clonotype was seen at least ten times. J is TRBJ2-1 and V is TRBV12-3 or TRBV12-4; 8 nucleotides line up with TRBD1. The V segment lost 5 bases and the J segment 7 bases; nucleotides outside the gene matches: 7. The CDR3 extends over 14 amino acids. CDR3 residues: CASSPRGPSNEQFF. CDR3 nucleotides: TGTGCCAGCAGTCCCAGGGGGCCGAGTAATGAGCAGTTCTTC.

This clonotype was found many times. This chain links TRBV27 with TRBJ2-1, with TRBD2 identical over 11 bases. Germline lookup yields CDR1 MNHEY and CDR2 SMNVEV (reference sequence). The CDR3 loop spans 18 amino acids. After removal of 5 bases from V and 0 bases from J, the junction contained 9 bases not matched to a gene. The CDR3 spells CASSPRGTSGSSYNEQFF. The DNA of the CDR3 is TGTGCCAGCAGTCCCCGGGGGACTAGCGGAAGCTCCTACAATGAGCAGTTCTTC.

This clonotype was seen a few times. This rearrangement joins TRBV20-1 to TRBJ2-1; 9 nucleotides line up with TRBD2. Losses at the gene ends were 6 bases for V and 8 bases for J; bases not matched to a gene: 11. Germline-derived CDR1 and CDR2 are DFQATT and SNEGSKA (reference sequence). CDR3 size: 14 residues. DNA for the CDR3: TGCAGTGCGGGGGGCGGGAGGGCCCTCGATGAGCAGTTCTTC. Encoded protein: CSAGGGRALDEQFF.

The table lists this clonotype with many counts. This rearrangement joins TRBV12-3 or TRBV12-4 to TRBJ2-3; D unresolved. The CDR3 runs to 14 residues. Trimming stripped 3 bases from V and 1 base from J, with 8 bases between. The CDR3 region is CASSFGTGTDTQYF. The CDR3 DNA reads TGTGCCAGCAGTTTCGGAACAGGCACAGATACGCAGTATTTT.

The chain is built from TRBV20-1 and TRBJ2-5; 11 bases line up with TRBD2. The V and J ends lost 5 bases and 2 bases, in that order; junction bases with no gene match: 10. CDR1 is DFQATT, CDR2 SNEGSKA, per germline (reference sequence). The length of the CDR3 is 16 residues. CDR3 sequence (DNA): TGCAGTGCTGGACCGCTAGCGGGAGGAGGGCAAGAGACCCAGTACTTC. Its translation is CSAGPLAGGGQETQYF.

This clonotype has only a few counts. V and J are TRBV11-3 and TRBJ2-3; D possibly uses TRBD1 or TRBD2 (5 bases each). Per the germline V gene, CDR1 is SGHNT and CDR2 is YENEEA. The length of the CDR3 is 15 residues. Trimming cost V 5 bases and J 2 bases, with 14 bases left between them. In DNA, the CDR3 is TGTGCCAGCAGCGATGGGACCCTTAACACAGATACGCAGTATTTT. Encoded protein: CASSDGTLNTDTQYF.

The V and J genes are TRBV24-1 and TRBJ2-3, with unresolved D. The V and J ends lost 1 base and 0 bases respectively, with 19 bases between them. Germline loops: CDR1 KGHDR, CDR2 SFDVKD. The CDR3 has 19 amino acids. The DNA of the CDR3 is TGTGCCACCAGTGATTTTGCCCCTCTGATCCCTCCTAGCACAGATACGCAGTATTTT. This translates into CATSDFAPLIPPSTDTQYF.

This clonotype was found many times. V and J are TRBV25-1 and TRBJ2-5; 10 bases match TRBD2. Germline lookup yields CDR1 MGHDK and CDR2 SYGVNS. V lost 4 bases and J lost 5; bases outside the gene matches: 1. This CDR3 region has 13 residues. CDR3 sequence (DNA): TGTGCCAGCAGTGCGGGACTAGCGGAGACCCAGTACTTC. Translating it yields CASSAGLAETQYF.

This clonotype has at least ten counts. The chain has TRBV20-1 and TRBJ2-7; D tentatively reads TRBD1 or TRBD2 (6 bases each). The length of the CDR3 is 14 residues. Trimming stripped 7 bases from V and 2 bases from J, with 18 bases between. Germline CDR1 DFQATT, CDR2 SNEGSKA (reference sequence). The CDR3 loop reads CSVLESGATYEQYF. The CDR3 bases are TGCAGTGTTTTGGAGTCGGGGGCAACCTACGAGCAGTACTTC.

This clonotype was seen a few times. This sequence joins TRBV5-1 and TRBJ1-6, with 7 bases fitting TRBD1. The CDR3 sequence is 14 residues long. V was pared by 3 bases and J by 4 bases, with 1 base of the junction left unmatched. Looked up from germline, CDR1 is SGHRS and CDR2 is YFSETQ. CDR3 DNA sequence: TGCGCCAGCAGCTCGGGACAGTATAATTCACCCCTCCACTTT. As protein: CASSSGQYNSPLHF.

The rearrangement joins TRBV29-1 to TRBJ2-7; 7 bases are a match to TRBD2. Losses at the gene ends were 2 bases for V and 5 bases for J; bases not matched to a gene: 9. CDR1 and CDR2 (germline): SQVTM, ANQGSEA. This CDR3 spans 14 amino acids. CDR3 sequence (DNA): TGCAGCGTTGAAATTTGGGAGGGCCGGGACGAGCAGTACTTC. Its protein product is CSVEIWEGRDEQYF.

The J gene is TRBJ2-3, the V gene TRBV5-1; a weak D match, TRBD2 (6 bases). The CDR3 consists of 13 residues. The V end lost 7 bases, the J end lost 1 base, and 10 bases lay between the germline ends. CDR1 is SGHRS, CDR2 YFSETQ, per germline. The CDR3 DNA is TGCGCCAGCGCGGGACGCCGCACAGATACGCAGTATTTT. Amino acid sequence: CASAGRRTDTQYF.

Many counts were recorded for this clonotype. This sequence joins TRBV6-5 and TRBJ1-4; the match to TRBD1 covers 7 bases. The germline V gene has CDR1 MNHEY and CDR2 SVGAGI. J lost 3 bases, V lost 7 bases, and 5 bases had no gene match. The CDR3 length is 14 residues. The CDR3 bases are TGTGCCAGCAAAAGGGGACAGTCTAATGAAAAACTGTTTTTT. It is translated as CASKRGQSNEKLFF.

The V call is TRBV7-9, the J call TRBJ2-3, with TRBD2 matching 7 bases. The junction had 10 bases not matched to a gene; V was cut back by 6 bases and J by 1 base. Germline CDR1 reads SEHNR; CDR2 reads FQNEAQ (reference sequence). CDR3 length equals 16 residues. CDR3 protein: CASSSWGGLGTDTQYF. In nucleotides, the CDR3 is TGTGCCAGCAGTTCATGGGGAGGGCTGGGCACAGATACGCAGTATTTT.

This clonotype was detected a few times. The chain carries TRBV29-1 and TRBJ1-1; 9 positions agree with TRBD1. Germline V gives CDR1 SQVTM, CDR2 ANQGSEA. The CDR3 consists of 16 residues. J was trimmed by 5 bases and V by 6 bases; bases with no gene match: 16. The CDR3 loop is CSVVWRGQGGGTEAFF. In nucleotides, the CDR3 is TGCAGCGTGGTCTGGAGGGGACAGGGAGGGGGTACTGAAGCTTTCTTT.